The 15 T cell receptor beta chains given below trace back to one sample, sequenced in a study of response to subunit inactivated influenza vaccine. TCRdb itself ran the RT-PCR reads through MiXCR, one entry per CDR3 protein. Of approximately 500,000 distinct CDR3 sequences in the sample, 14% were seen once. The sample here was PBMCs from blood, taken 11 to 12 days after vaccination. These receptors came from a man in his fifties or sixties who received an inactivated influenza vaccine.

This sequence joins TRBV9 and TRBJ1-5; the D gene is possibly TRBD1 (5 bases). The ends were cut back, 0 bases at V and 6 bases at J, with 10 bases in the middle. Germline CDR1 is SGDLS and CDR2 is YYNGEE. The CDR3 runs to 14 residues. CDR3 protein: CASSVDGGGQPQHF. The CDR3 DNA reads as TGTGCCAGCAGCGTAGACGGGGGAGGTCAGCCCCAGCATTTT.

This clonotype was counted only a few times. The V call is TRBV10-3, the J call TRBJ2-5, with 10 nucleotides matching TRBD2. The CDR3 is 15 amino acids. The germline V gene encodes CDR1 ENHRY and CDR2 SYGVKD. Unmatched junction bases numbered 4, after V lost 4 bases and J lost 2 bases. CDR3 in DNA: TGTGCCATCAGTGGCCTAGCGGGGGCTCAAGAGACCCAGTACTTC. Amino acid sequence: CAISGLAGAQETQYF.

J is TRBJ1-4 and V is TRBV4-2; tentatively, D is TRBD1 (5 bases). The CDR3 length is 16 residues. Trimming took 3 bases from V and 5 from J, leaving 16 bases between them. Germline CDR1 LGHNA, CDR2 YNFKEQ. For the CDR3, the DNA is TGTGCCAGCAGCCAGGCTATAGGGACCGAGAATGAAAAACTGTTTTTT. Its translation is CASSQAIGTENEKLFF.

The chain carries TRBV7-8 and TRBJ2-1; TRBD2 is a possible D gene (6 bases). Germline-derived CDR1 and CDR2 are SGHVS and FQNEAQ. The CDR3 has 16 residues. The ends were cut back, 5 bases at V and 7 bases at J, with 21 bases in the middle. The CDR3 DNA is TGTGCCAGCAGCCCCCCCCGGGGGTTTAATGGGAATGAGCAGTTCTTC. Translating it yields CASSPPRGFNGNEQFF.

The chain links TRBV28 to TRBJ2-7; 8 bases are a match to TRBD2. This CDR3 has 15 residues. V shed 3 bases and J 5 bases; nucleotides not matched to a gene: 9. CDR1 and CDR2 from the germline V gene are MDHEN and SYDVKM. DNA for the CDR3: TGTGCCAGCAGTTTCTGGGAGCGGGAGACCCACGAGCAGTACTTC. Protein: CASSFWERETHEQYF.

In its sample, this clonotype was seen a few times. The rearrangement links TRBV20-1 to TRBJ2-2, with D unclear. This CDR3 has 13 amino acids. Per the germline V gene, CDR1 is DFQATT and CDR2 is SNEGSKA (reference sequence). V dropped 3 bases and J dropped 0 bases, with 5 bases sitting between them. The CDR3 bases are TGCAGTGCTAGCGTCGCGAACACCGGGGAGCTGTTTTTT. This codes for CSASVANTGELFF.

This clonotype was counted ten times or more. The chain combines TRBV12-3 or TRBV12-4 with TRBJ2-7; a weak D match, TRBD2 (6 bases). The V end was cut by 1 base, the J end by 2 bases, with 9 bases between. The CDR3 is 14 amino acids. DNA for the CDR3: TGTGCCAGCAGTTTAGAGGGAGGCACCTACGAGCAGTACTTC. This sequence encodes CASSLEGGTYEQYF.

The table lists this clonotype with a few counts. This chain connects TRBV27 to TRBJ2-3; perhaps TRBD2 as D (6 bases). Germline CDR1 MNHEY, CDR2 SMNVEV (reference sequence). V shed 5 bases and J shed 2 bases, with 14 bases lying between them. The CDR3 is made up of 15 amino acids. CDR3 in amino acids: CASSPGVYDTDTQYF. The DNA of the CDR3 is TGTGCCAGCAGTCCGGGGGTTTACGACACAGATACGCAGTATTTT.

In this sample, this clonotype turned up a few times. The chain carries TRBV12-3 or TRBV12-4 and TRBJ1-6, with a possible D match to TRBD1 (5 bases). This CDR3 comprises 15 residues. V shed 3 bases and J shed 8 bases, with 14 bases lying between them. The CDR3 coding sequence is TGTGCCAGCAGTTTTTTGGGCCGGGGGGATTCACCCCTCCACTTT. This translates into CASSFLGRGDSPLHF.

This clonotype was observed a few times. This chain connects TRBV28 to TRBJ2-7, with D perhaps TRBD1 (6 bases). In germline, CDR1 is MDHEN, CDR2 SYDVKM. Trimming pared 5 bases from V and 1 base from J, leaving 9 bases between. The CDR3 extends over 13 amino acids. The CDR3 loop is CASSDTGSYEQYF. The DNA for the CDR3 is TGTGCCAGCAGTGACACAGGGTCCTACGAGCAGTACTTC.

Many counts were recorded for this clonotype. V and J are TRBV28 and TRBJ2-1; TRBD1 matches 7 bases. This CDR3 region has 15 residues. Germline CDR1 and CDR2: MDHEN and SYDVKM. V lost 5 bases to trimming and J lost 4 bases; unmatched junction nucleotides: 8. The CDR3, as DNA: TGTGCCAGCAGTCCCCTACGGGACAGATACAATGAGCAGTTCTTC. This translates into CASSPLRDRYNEQFF.

This clonotype was counted a few times. The chain uses TRBV24-1 and TRBJ2-3; perhaps D is TRBD1 or TRBD2 (5 bases each). The CDR3 has 15 residues. V was clipped by 9 bases and J by 5 bases, with 20 bases between them. Germline values: CDR1 KGHDR, CDR2 SFDVKD. CDR3 sequence reads: CATSTSRREGDTQYF. The CDR3 DNA follows: TGTGCCACCTCCACTAGTCGCAGGGAAGGAGATACGCAGTATTTT.

V and J are TRBV5-1 and TRBJ1-5; a weak D match, TRBD1 (6 bases). Germline V lookup: CDR1 SGHRS, CDR2 YFSETQ. The CDR3 runs 15 residues. Between the trimmed V and J ends, which lost 1 base and 3 bases, there was a span of 11 bases. DNA for the CDR3: TGCGCCAGCAGCTTGTGGGGGGACAACAATCAGCCCCAGCATTTT. Translation: CASSLWGDNNQPQHF. The entire variable domain, with the rest obtained from reference TRBV5-1 and TRBJ1-5, is as follows: KAGVTQTPRYLIKTRGQQVTLSCSPISGHRSVSWYQQTPGQGLQFLFEYFSETQRNKGNFPGRFSGRQFSNSRSEMNVSTLELGDSALYLCASSLWGDNNQPQHFGDGTRLSIL.

This clonotype appeared a few times. The chain couples TRBV4-1 to TRBJ2-7; perhaps TRBD1 as D (5 bases). Germline V CDR1 and CDR2: MGHRA, YSYEKL. The CDR3 runs 15 residues. V was trimmed by 4 bases and J by 2 bases, leaving 15 bases between them. The CDR3 sequence: CASSLRTGRTYEQYF. In DNA form, the CDR3 reads TGCGCCAGCAGCCTACGCACAGGACGAACCTACGAGCAGTACTTC.

This clonotype was detected only a few times. This chain joins TRBV7-2 and TRBJ2-3, with TRBD2 matching over 10 bases. V lost 6 bases to trimming and J lost 3 bases; unmatched junction nucleotides: 3. CDR1 SGHTA and CDR2 FQGNSA come from the germline V gene. The CDR3 spans 14 residues. The CDR3 spells CASRLAGKTDTQYF. In nucleotides, the CDR3 is TGTGCCAGCAGACTAGCGGGGAAAACAGATACGCAGTATTTT.